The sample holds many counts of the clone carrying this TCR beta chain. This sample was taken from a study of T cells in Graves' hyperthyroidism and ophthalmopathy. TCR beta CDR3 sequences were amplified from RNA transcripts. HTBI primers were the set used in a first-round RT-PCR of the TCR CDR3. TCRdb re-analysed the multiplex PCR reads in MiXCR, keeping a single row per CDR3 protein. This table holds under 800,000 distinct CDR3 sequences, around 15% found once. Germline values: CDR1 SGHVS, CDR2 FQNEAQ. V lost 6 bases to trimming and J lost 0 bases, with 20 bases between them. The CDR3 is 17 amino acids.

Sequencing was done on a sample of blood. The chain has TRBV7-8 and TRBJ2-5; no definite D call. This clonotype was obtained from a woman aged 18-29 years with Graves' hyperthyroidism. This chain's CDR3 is CASRLPLDGKYQETQYF. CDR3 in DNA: TGTGCCAGCAGACTCCCCCTGGACGGAAAATACCAAGAGACCCAGTACTTC.